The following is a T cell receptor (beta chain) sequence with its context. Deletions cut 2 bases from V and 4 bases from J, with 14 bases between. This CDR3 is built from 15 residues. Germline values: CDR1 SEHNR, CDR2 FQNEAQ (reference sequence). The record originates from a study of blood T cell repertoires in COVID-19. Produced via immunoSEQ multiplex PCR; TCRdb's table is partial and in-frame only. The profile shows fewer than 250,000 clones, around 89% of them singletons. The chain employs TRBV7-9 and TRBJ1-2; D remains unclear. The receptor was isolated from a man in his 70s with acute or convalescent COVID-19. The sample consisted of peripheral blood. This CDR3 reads CASSLSRGMSYGYTF. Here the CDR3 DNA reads TGTGCCAGCAGCTTATCACGCGGAATGAGCTATGGCTACACCTTC.